The 21 T cell receptor beta chains below all came from one sample that was sequenced in a study of T cells in Graves' hyperthyroidism and ophthalmopathy. Amplified TCR beta CDR3 regions derived from RNA transcripts. The primer set for the first-round RT-PCR of the TCR CDR3 was HTBI. Each CDR3 protein is one row after TCRdb ran MiXCR on the multiplex PCR reads. The data hold approximately 40,000 distinct CDR3 sequences, with around 50% observed a single time. Sequencing was performed on blood. The origin of the receptors is a man in his forties with Graves' ophthalmopathy.

This clonotype was observed a single time. J is TRBJ1-4 and V is TRBV28; 9 bases are a match to TRBD1. The CDR3 runs to 13 residues. With V trimmed by 7 bases and J by 7 bases, 4 bases remained unmatched. CDR1 MDHEN and CDR2 SYDVKM come from the germline V gene. In DNA form, the CDR3 reads TGTGCCAGCAATAGACAGGGGGGTGAAAAACTGTTTTTT. Translated, it gives CASNRQGGEKLFF.

The chain uses TRBV9 and TRBJ1-1, with D possibly TRBD1 on 6 matching bases. CDR1 SGDLS and CDR2 YYNGEE come from the germline V gene. This CDR3 has 15 amino acids. V was trimmed by 0 bases and J by 3 bases, leaving 12 bases between them. CDR3 DNA sequence: TGTGCCAGCAGCGTAGAATTCGGGGGCTACACTGAAGCTTTCTTT. It yields the protein CASSVEFGGYTEAFF.

This clonotype was observed many times. The chain combines TRBV6-5 with TRBJ1-1; D unclear. V was pared by 8 bases and J by 6 bases, with 16 bases between. CDR3 size: 13 residues. Germline CDR1 MNHEY, CDR2 SVGAGI. The CDR3 nucleotides read TGTGCCAGCTCTAGAGGGCTCGTCTCTGAAGCTTTCTTT. Translation gives CASSRGLVSEAFF.

As concerns this clonotype: Given a much more abundant clone one base away, this may be a read error. The chain has TRBV5-4 and TRBJ1-1; possibly TRBD1 for D (6 bases). The germline V gene encodes CDR1 SGHNT and CDR2 YYREEE (reference sequence). With 0 bases removed from V and 10 bases from J, the gap between germline ends came to 19 bases. CDR3 length: 15 amino acids. The CDR3 DNA reads TGTGCCAGCAGCTTGGGGGGGCGCGGGGGCGCGGTAGCTTTCTTT. It translates to CASSLGGRGGAVAFF. Complete variable domain (other parts from reference TRBV5-4 and TRBJ1-1): ETGVTQSPTHLIKTRGQQVTLRCSSQSGHNTVSWYQQALGQGPQFIFQYYREEENGRGNFPPRFSGLQFPNYSSELNVNALELDDSALYLCASSLGGRGGAVAFFGQGTRLTVV.

This clonotype occurred many times. The CDR3 protein is CASSQDLGGANRVNTIYF. CDR3 DNA sequence: TGTGCCAGCAGCCAAGATCTAGGGGGGGCGAATCGAGTAAACACCATATATTTT. The genes are TRBV4-2 and TRBJ1-3; D possibly corresponds to TRBD1 (6 bases). The CDR3 is 18 residues long. Germline assignment: CDR1 LGHNA and CDR2 YNFKEQ. V lost 0 bases and J 6 bases, leaving 21 bases between the germline ends.

This clonotype was seen repeatedly, ten times or more. The rearrangement uses TRBV11-2 and TRBJ2-7; 8 nucleotides align to TRBD1. The V gene end was trimmed by 1 base and the J gene end by 5 bases; junction bases not matched to a gene: 7. The CDR3 totals 15 residues. The germline CDR1 and CDR2 sequences are SGHAT and FQNNGV. DNA of the CDR3: TGTGCCAGCAGCTTAGGGACAGGGTATGCTGACGAGCAGTACTTC. Translation gives CASSLGTGYADEQYF.

V gene TRBV24-1 combines with J gene TRBJ2-1; TRBD2 matches at 7 bases. The trim removed 4 bases at V and 7 bases at J, leaving 12 bases unmatched. The CDR3 is 16 residues long. Germline values: CDR1 KGHDR, CDR2 SFDVKD. The chain's CDR3 is CATSDPPRELGNEQFF. The CDR3 region has the DNA TGTGCCACCAGTGACCCGCCGCGGGAGCTGGGGAATGAGCAGTTCTTC.

This clonotype was detected ten times or more. The chain carries TRBV6-1 and TRBJ2-5, with 8 bases that match TRBD2. The CDR3 is 15 residues long. Losses at the gene ends were 6 bases for V and 5 bases for J; bases not matched to a gene: 11. Germline lookup yields CDR1 MNHNS and CDR2 SASEGT. This CDR3 is CASSDTRGGLETQYF. CDR3 nucleotides: TGTGCCAGCAGCGACACCCGGGGGGGTTTGGAGACCCAGTACTTC.

The CDR3 region is CSAEIGAGELFF. The CDR3 coding sequence is TGCAGTGCCGAGATAGGGGCCGGGGAGCTGTTTTTT. The chain uses TRBV20-1 and TRBJ2-2; a possible D gene is TRBD1 (5 bases). The germline V gene encodes CDR1 DFQATT and CDR2 SNEGSKA (reference sequence). The CDR3 covers 12 residues. The V and J ends lost 6 bases and 6 bases respectively, with 11 bases between them.

This clonotype was detected many times. V and J are TRBV13 and TRBJ2-3; D is tentatively TRBD1 or TRBD2 (7 bases each). With 5 bases removed from V and 5 bases from J, the gap between germline ends came to 14 bases. There are 14 residues in the CDR3. Germline V CDR1 and CDR2: PRHDT, FYEKMQ (reference sequence). The CDR3: CASSQGGNKDTQYF. For the CDR3, the DNA is TGTGCCAGCAGCCAGGGGGGGAACAAAGATACGCAGTATTTT.

This clonotype was seen ten or more times. This rearrangement joins TRBV9 to TRBJ2-1; D call uncertain. The length of the CDR3 is 15 residues. Germline V gene sequence: CDR1 SGDLS, CDR2 YYNGEE. V gave up 0 bases and J gave up 3 bases, with 10 bases separating them. CDR3 protein: CASSVGANDYNEQFF. CDR3 sequence (DNA): TGTGCCAGCAGCGTAGGGGCAAATGACTACAATGAGCAGTTCTTC.

Many counts were recorded for this clonotype. The chain is built from TRBV20-1 and TRBJ2-2, with unresolved D. Trimming stripped 4 bases from V and 4 bases from J, with 13 bases between. The CDR3 is 14 residues long. Germline loops: CDR1 DFQATT, CDR2 SNEGSKA (reference sequence). In DNA form, the CDR3 reads TGCAGTGCTAACCCTCAATATGGCACCGGGGAGCTGTTTTTT. Its translation is CSANPQYGTGELFF.

This clonotype was recorded only once. Here the CDR3 omits its conserved ending phenylalanine or tryptophan, so a read error is the likely source. The DNA is left out, because the CDR3 cannot be placed on it with certainty; the CDR3 is given as TCRdb lists it. V is TRBV6-1 and J is TRBJ1-1. The CDR3 spans 15 residues, counting both ends. Germline V gene lookup returns CDR1 MNHNS and CDR2 SASEGT. CDR3 loop: CASSEAVPGNTEALC.

V usage is TRBV20-1 and J usage is TRBJ1-5; D is uncertain. The V gene's germline CDR1 is DFQATT and CDR2 SNEGSKA (reference sequence). The CDR3 covers 14 residues. Trimming shortened V by 6 bases and J by 3 bases, and 15 bases separated the two germline ends. The DNA for the CDR3 is TGCAGTGCCGTTGGTGGGATGAACAATCAGCCCCAGCATTTT. This gives the protein CSAVGGMNNQPQHF.

This chain uses TRBV7-2 with TRBJ2-7; no definite D call. The CDR3 covers 14 residues. The V end was cut by 1 base, the J end by 8 bases, with 15 bases between. Germline V gene lookup returns CDR1 SGHTA and CDR2 FQGNSA. The CDR3 region is CASSLEARQPQQYF. As DNA, the CDR3 is TGTGCCAGCAGCTTAGAGGCGCGGCAGCCCCAGCAGTACTTC.

A remark on this clonotype: An end of the junction does not agree with germline; a read error may underlie this. V and J are TRBV20-1 and TRBJ1-1; TRBD1 aligns across 7 bases. The germline CDR1 and CDR2 sequences are DFQATT and SNEGSKA (reference sequence). CDR3 length equals 16 residues. CDR3 loop: CSAADRAIWMNTEAVF. The CDR3 DNA reads TGCAGTGCCGCAGACAGGGCTATTTGGATGAACACTGAAGCTGTCTTT.

Many counts were recorded for this clonotype. The genes are TRBV2 and TRBJ1-1, with no clear D. The CDR3 has 14 amino acids. The germline gives CDR1 SNHLY, CDR2 FYNNEI. V shed 4 bases and J shed 0 bases, with 9 bases lying between them. CDR3 protein: CASSVNKMNTEAFF. CDR3 DNA: TGTGCCAGCAGTGTAAATAAGATGAACACTGAAGCTTTCTTT.

About this clonotype: A much larger clone differs from this one at a single base, so this may be a read error. The gene calls are TRBV28 and TRBJ1-3; 12 bases map to TRBD1. This CDR3 contains 18 residues. Germline CDR1 and CDR2: MDHEN and SYDVKM. DNA for the CDR3: TGTGCCAGCAGTACAAGACAGGGGACAGGGGGCCCCAGAAACACCATATGTTTT. It specifies CASSTRQGTGGPRNTICF.

This clonotype was recorded only once. The rearrangement uses TRBV15 and TRBJ2-7, with D possibly being TRBD1 (6 bases). There are 14 residues in the CDR3. V was clipped by 3 bases and J by 4 bases, with 13 bases between them. Germline-derived CDR1 and CDR2 are LNHNV and YYDKDF (reference sequence). The CDR3 reads CATSSRDRSYEQYF. The DNA for the CDR3 is TGTGCCACCAGCAGCCGCGACAGGTCTTACGAGCAGTACTTC.

Many counts were recorded for this clonotype. The chain combines TRBV6-6 with TRBJ2-3; D is perhaps TRBD1 (6 bases). The germline V gene encodes CDR1 MNHNY and CDR2 SVGAGI (reference sequence). CDR3 length equals 15 residues. Trimming removed 4 bases from V and 1 base from J, with 12 bases in between. Written as DNA, the CDR3 is TGTGCCAGCAGTTCTATCAGGGGCGGCACAGATACGCAGTATTTT. This gives the protein CASSSIRGGTDTQYF.

This clonotype turned up a few times. The chain carries TRBV29-1 and TRBJ2-3; a weak D match, TRBD1 (5 bases). The CDR3 is 14 residues long. Trimming stripped 8 bases from V and 1 base from J, with 16 bases between. CDR1 and CDR2 (germline): SQVTM, ANQGSEA. This CDR3 is CSLEQAARTDTQYF. Written as DNA, the CDR3 is TGCAGCTTGGAACAGGCTGCACGCACAGATACGCAGTATTTT.